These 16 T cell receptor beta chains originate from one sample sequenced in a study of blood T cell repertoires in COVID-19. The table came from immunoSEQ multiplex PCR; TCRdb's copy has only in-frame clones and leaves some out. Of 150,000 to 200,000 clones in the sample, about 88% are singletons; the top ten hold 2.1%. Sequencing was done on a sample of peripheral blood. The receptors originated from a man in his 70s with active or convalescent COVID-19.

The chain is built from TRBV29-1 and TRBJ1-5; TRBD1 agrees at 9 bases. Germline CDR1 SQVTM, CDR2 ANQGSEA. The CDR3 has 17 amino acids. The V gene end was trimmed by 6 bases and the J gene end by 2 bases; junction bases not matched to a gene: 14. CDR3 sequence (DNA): TGCAGCGTCAGCTCCGGGACAGGGACGAAAGGCAATCAGCCCCAGCATTTT. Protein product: CSVSSGTGTKGNQPQHF.

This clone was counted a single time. CDR3 sequence (DNA): TGTGCCAGCAGGACTAGCGGGAATTACAATGAGCAGTTCTTC. Translation gives CASRTSGNYNEQFF. J is TRBJ2-1 and V is TRBV2; 11 bases are shared with TRBD2. The CDR3 spans 14 residues. CDR1 is SNHLY and CDR2 is FYNNEI in the germline V gene. Trimming at V came to 6 bases and at J to 4 bases, leaving 2 bases not matched to a gene.

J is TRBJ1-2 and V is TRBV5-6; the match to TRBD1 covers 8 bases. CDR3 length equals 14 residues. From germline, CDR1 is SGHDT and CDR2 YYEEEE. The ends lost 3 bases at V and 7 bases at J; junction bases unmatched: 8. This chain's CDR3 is CASSWGQAGGGYTF. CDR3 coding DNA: TGTGCCAGCAGCTGGGGACAGGCCGGGGGTGGCTACACCTTC.

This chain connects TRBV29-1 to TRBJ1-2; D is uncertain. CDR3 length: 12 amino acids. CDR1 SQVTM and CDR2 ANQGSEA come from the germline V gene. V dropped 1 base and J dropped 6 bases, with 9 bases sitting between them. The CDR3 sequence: CSVEVKGDGYTF. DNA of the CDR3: TGCAGCGTTGAAGTTAAAGGAGATGGCTACACCTTC.

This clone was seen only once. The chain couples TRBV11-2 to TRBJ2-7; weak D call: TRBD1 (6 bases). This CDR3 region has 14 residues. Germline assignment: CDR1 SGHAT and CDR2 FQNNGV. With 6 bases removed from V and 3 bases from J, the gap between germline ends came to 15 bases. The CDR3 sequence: CASRPPAQGYEQYF. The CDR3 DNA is TGTGCCAGCAGACCGCCCGCACAGGGCTACGAGCAGTACTTC.

CDR3: CAIAREKNTGELFF. The DNA of the CDR3 is TGTGCCATCGCCCGGGAAAAGAACACCGGGGAGCTGTTTTTT. This chain connects TRBV10-3 to TRBJ2-2; tentatively, D is TRBD2 (5 bases). The CDR3 spans 14 residues. Germline-derived CDR1 and CDR2 are ENHRY and SYGVKD. V was cut by 8 bases and J by 1 base, with 11 bases left in between.

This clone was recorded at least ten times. This chain's CDR3 is CASSVGGGLRNTEAFF. In DNA form, the CDR3 reads TGTGCCAGCAGCGTAGGAGGAGGGCTTAGGAACACTGAAGCTTTCTTT. This chain joins TRBV9 and TRBJ1-1; D gene uncertain. Per germline, CDR1 SGDLS and CDR2 YYNGEE. The CDR3 spans 16 residues. Trimming stripped 0 bases from V and 1 base from J, with 13 bases between.

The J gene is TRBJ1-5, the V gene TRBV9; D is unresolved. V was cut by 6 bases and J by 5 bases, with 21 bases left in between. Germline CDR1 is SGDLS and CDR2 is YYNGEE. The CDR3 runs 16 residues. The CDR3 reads CASNPRWSGVYQPQHF. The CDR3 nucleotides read TGTGCCAGCAACCCCAGATGGTCCGGGGTCTATCAGCCCCAGCATTTT.

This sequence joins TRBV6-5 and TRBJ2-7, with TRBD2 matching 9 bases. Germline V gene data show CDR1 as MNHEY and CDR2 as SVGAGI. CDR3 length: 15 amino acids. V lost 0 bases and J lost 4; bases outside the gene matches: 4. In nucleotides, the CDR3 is TGTGCCAGCAGTTACTCTGTAGCGGGGGTTTACGAGCAGTACTTC. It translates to CASSYSVAGVYEQYF.

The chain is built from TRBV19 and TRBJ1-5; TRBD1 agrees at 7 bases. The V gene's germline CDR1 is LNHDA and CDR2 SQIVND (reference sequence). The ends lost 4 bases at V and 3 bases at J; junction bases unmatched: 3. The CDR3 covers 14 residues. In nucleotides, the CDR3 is TGTGCCAGTAGTACTACAGGGGCCAATCAGCCCCAGCATTTT. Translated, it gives CASSTTGANQPQHF.

In DNA, the CDR3 is TGCGCCAGCAGCCCGATCGGGGGTGCGTACGAGCAGTACTTC. It translates to CASSPIGGAYEQYF. V usage is TRBV5-1 and J usage is TRBJ2-7, with TRBD2 as a possible D gene (6 bases). The V and J ends lost 4 bases and 4 bases respectively, with 15 bases between them. The germline V gene encodes CDR1 SGHRS and CDR2 YFSETQ. CDR3 length: 14 residues.

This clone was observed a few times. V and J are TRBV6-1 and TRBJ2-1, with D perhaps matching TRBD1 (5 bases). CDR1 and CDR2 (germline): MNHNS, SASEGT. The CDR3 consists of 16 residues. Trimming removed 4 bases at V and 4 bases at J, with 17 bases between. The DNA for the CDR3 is TGTGCCAGCAGTGCCCGAGGTGGGGCGAAATACAATGAGCAGTTCTTC. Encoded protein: CASSARGGAKYNEQFF.

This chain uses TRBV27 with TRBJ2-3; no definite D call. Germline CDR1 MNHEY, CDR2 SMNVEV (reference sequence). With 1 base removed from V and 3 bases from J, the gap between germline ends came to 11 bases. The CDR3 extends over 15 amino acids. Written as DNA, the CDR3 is TGTGCCAGCAGTTTATTGGGTAGCAAGACAGATACGCAGTATTTT. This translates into CASSLLGSKTDTQYF.

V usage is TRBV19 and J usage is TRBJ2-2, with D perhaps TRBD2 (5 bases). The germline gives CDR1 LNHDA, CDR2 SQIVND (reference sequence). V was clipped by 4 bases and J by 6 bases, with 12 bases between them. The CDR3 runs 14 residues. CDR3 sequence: CASSTSGAAGELFF. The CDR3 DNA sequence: TGTGCCAGTAGTACAAGCGGCGCGGCCGGGGAGCTGTTTTTT.

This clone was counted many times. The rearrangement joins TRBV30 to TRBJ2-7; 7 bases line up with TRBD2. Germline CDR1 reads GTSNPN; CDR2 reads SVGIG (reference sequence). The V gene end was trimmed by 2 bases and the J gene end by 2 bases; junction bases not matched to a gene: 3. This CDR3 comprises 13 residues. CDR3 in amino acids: CAWSRAGAYEQYF. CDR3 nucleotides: TGTGCCTGGAGTCGGGCGGGAGCCTACGAGCAGTACTTC.

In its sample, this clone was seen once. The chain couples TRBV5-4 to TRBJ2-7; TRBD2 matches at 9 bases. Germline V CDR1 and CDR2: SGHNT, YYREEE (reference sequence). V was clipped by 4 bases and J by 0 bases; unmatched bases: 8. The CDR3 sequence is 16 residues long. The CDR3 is CASSPGGSGSSYEQYF. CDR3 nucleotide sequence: TGTGCCAGCAGCCCGGGGGGTAGCGGGAGCTCCTACGAGCAGTACTTC.